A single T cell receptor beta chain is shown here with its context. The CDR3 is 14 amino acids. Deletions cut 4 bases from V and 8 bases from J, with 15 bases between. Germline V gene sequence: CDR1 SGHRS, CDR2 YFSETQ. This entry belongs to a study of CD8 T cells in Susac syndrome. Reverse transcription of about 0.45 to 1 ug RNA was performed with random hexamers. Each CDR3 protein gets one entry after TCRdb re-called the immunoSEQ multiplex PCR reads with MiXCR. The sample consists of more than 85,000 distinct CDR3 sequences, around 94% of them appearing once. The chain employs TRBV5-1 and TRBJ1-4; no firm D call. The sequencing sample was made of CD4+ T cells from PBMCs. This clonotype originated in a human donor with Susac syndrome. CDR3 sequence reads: CASSPGSENEKLFF. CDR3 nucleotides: TGCGCCAGCAGCCCCGGGTCTGAAAACGAAAAACTGTTTTTT.